Reported below is one T cell receptor beta chain. As yet, its antigen is unknown. These data are taken from a study of cytomegalovirus exposure and HLA in healthy donors. As for the study in general: An earlier analysis identified 120 million or so unique TCR beta sequences in 170 million or so T cells. Study-wide findings and caveats: As a later analysis showed, a missense DCLRE1C variant was linked to trimming of TCR beta V- and J-genes. Highly shared sequence variants in one cluster were likely a sequencing artifact. Differences between HLA loci emerged in a later analysis of TCR association rates, with DRB1 most and HLA-C fewest.

The CDR3 consists of 19 residues. Looked up from germline, CDR1 is MDHEN and CDR2 is SYDVKM. With V trimmed by 5 bases and J by 0 bases, 13 bases remained unmatched. With 60 Vbeta and 13 Jbeta primers, the PCR was carried out. Assay: immunoSEQ multiplex PCR; the TCRdb copy retains only in-frame clones and omits some. The table lists more than 150,000 clones, roughly four fifths of them singletons. Sequenced input: PBMCs. This receptor was taken from a man aged 35 to 55 in good health and CMV-seronegative. This chain links TRBV28 with TRBJ2-3; 11 nucleotides agree with TRBD1. The CDR3 sequence is CASSTRTGGANTSTDTQYF. As DNA, the CDR3 is TGTGCCAGCAGTACCCGGACAGGGGGCGCGAACACTAGCACAGATACGCAGTATTTT.